These 24 T cell receptor beta chains were sequenced from one sample in a study of cytomegalovirus exposure and HLA in healthy donors. Some clones are missing from TCRdb's copy, which holds only in-frame ones; the method was immunoSEQ multiplex PCR. Of over 200,000 clones detected, almost 90% appear once; the ten largest clones hold about 2.9%. The specimen sequenced was PBMCs. These receptors all come from a young woman in good health and CMV-seronegative.

This chain connects TRBV27 to TRBJ2-2; 11 bases are shared with TRBD1. CDR1 and CDR2 from the germline V gene are MNHEY and SMNVEV (reference sequence). CDR3 length: 15 residues. Trimming at V came to 6 bases and at J to 8 bases, leaving 8 bases not matched to a gene. The chain's CDR3 is CASSYGTGGSGELFF. The CDR3 DNA sequence: TGTGCCAGCAGCTACGGGACAGGGGGGTCTGGGGAGCTGTTTTTT.

The chain carries TRBV6-5 and TRBJ2-7; 9 bases fit TRBD1. V was clipped by 4 bases and J by 5 bases; unmatched bases: 12. This CDR3 region has 16 residues. Germline V gene data show CDR1 as MNHEY and CDR2 as SVGAGI. CDR3 loop: CASSLLGGTGTDEQYF. In nucleotides, the CDR3 is TGTGCCAGCAGTTTACTGGGGGGGACAGGGACCGACGAGCAGTACTTC.

The chain carries TRBV29-1 and TRBJ2-1, with D hard to call. Germline values: CDR1 SQVTM, CDR2 ANQGSEA. This CDR3 spans 14 amino acids. Between the trimmed V and J ends, which lost 7 bases and 9 bases, there was a span of 22 bases. The CDR3 protein is CSALGRTTPSEQFF. The CDR3, as DNA: TGCAGCGCCCTCGGAAGAACTACACCAAGTGAGCAGTTCTTC.

The V gene is TRBV6-6, the J gene TRBJ1-2, with 9 nucleotides matching TRBD1. The CDR3 has 14 residues. With V trimmed by 2 bases and J by 12 bases, 10 bases remained unmatched. Per the germline V gene, CDR1 is MNHNY and CDR2 is SVGAGI (reference sequence). The DNA for the CDR3 is TGTGCCAGCAGTTACCTAAATTCGGGACAGGGTAACACCTTC. Translation: CASSYLNSGQGNTF.

V gene TRBV27 combines with J gene TRBJ1-4; D might be TRBD1 (5 bases). The CDR3 extends over 14 amino acids. Germline V gene lookup returns CDR1 MNHEY and CDR2 SMNVEV (reference sequence). Between the trimmed V and J ends, which lost 2 bases and 7 bases, there was a span of 11 bases. The CDR3 reads CASSLKGFGEKLFF. DNA for the CDR3: TGTGCCAGCAGTTTAAAGGGGTTTGGTGAAAAACTGTTTTTT.

V is TRBV5-6 and J is TRBJ1-4, with D perhaps TRBD1 (5 bases). CDR1 is SGHDT, CDR2 YYEEEE, per germline. V shed 2 bases and J shed 0 bases, with 14 bases lying between them. The CDR3 consists of 17 residues. Written as DNA, the CDR3 is TGTGCCAGCAGCTTATCGCGGGGACTCACAACTAATGAAAAACTGTTTTTT. It codes for CASSLSRGLTTNEKLFF.

The chain links TRBV19 to TRBJ2-2, with D maybe TRBD2 (6 bases). Deletions cut 10 bases from V and 1 base from J, with 19 bases between. This CDR3 spans 16 amino acids. Germline V CDR1 and CDR2: LNHDA, SQIVND (reference sequence). This chain's CDR3 is CATIRRGLENTGELFF. CDR3 coding DNA: TGTGCCACCATCCGGCGGGGACTTGAGAACACCGGGGAGCTGTTTTTT.

A single count supports this clone. The same CDR3 arises from other DNA sequences in this sample as well. V and J are TRBV27 and TRBJ1-5, with a possible D match to TRBD1 (5 bases). V was clipped by 2 bases and J by 4 bases, with 6 bases between them. Germline CDR1 and CDR2: MNHEY and SMNVEV (reference sequence). The CDR3 is 13 residues long. The DNA of the CDR3 is TGTGCCAGCAGTTTAGCAGGGAATCAGCCCCAGCATTTT. Protein sequence: CASSLAGNQPQHF.

The chain joins TRBV6-5 to TRBJ1-2; the D gene is possibly TRBD1 (6 bases). CDR3 size: 15 residues. The germline CDR1 and CDR2 sequences are MNHEY and SVGAGI. V was pared by 6 bases and J by 7 bases, with 21 bases between. CDR3 in DNA: TGTGCCAGCAGAGAAACAGGGTTTCAGCTCTTTGGCTACACCTTC. It translates to CASRETGFQLFGYTF.

The chain employs TRBV2 and TRBJ1-5, with D hard to call. This CDR3 comprises 15 residues. CDR1 SNHLY and CDR2 FYNNEI come from the germline V gene. V was clipped by 3 bases and J by 5 bases, with 14 bases between them. The CDR3 sequence is CASSDGRGADQPQHF. In DNA, the CDR3 is TGTGCCAGCAGTGACGGCCGGGGTGCGGATCAGCCCCAGCATTTT.

This clone has a single count. The chain recombines TRBV19 with TRBJ2-1, with TRBD2 as a possible D gene (7 bases). Trimming removed 4 bases from V and 6 bases from J, with 25 bases in between. Germline lookup yields CDR1 LNHDA and CDR2 SQIVND (reference sequence). The CDR3 covers 18 residues. CDR3 sequence: CASSTGEIGGRGGNEQFF. CDR3 bases: TGTGCCAGTAGTACGGGTGAGATAGGGGGGAGGGGAGGCAATGAGCAGTTCTTC.

The V gene is TRBV6-6, the J gene TRBJ1-5, with 9 bases aligning to TRBD1. The CDR3 length is 15 residues. Germline values: CDR1 MNHNY, CDR2 SVGAGI (reference sequence). V lost 1 base, J lost 4 bases, and 2 bases stayed unmatched. CDR3: CASSYLGTGNQPQHF. CDR3 sequence (DNA): TGTGCCAGCAGTTACTTAGGGACAGGGAATCAGCCCCAGCATTTT.

The chain is built from TRBV7-9 and TRBJ1-4, with 8 positions matching TRBD1. The germline CDR1 and CDR2 sequences are SEHNR and FQNEAQ (reference sequence). V lost 6 bases, J lost 7 bases, and 7 bases stayed unmatched. The CDR3 is 14 residues long. The CDR3: CASSPPGTGEKLFF. CDR3 nucleotides: TGTGCCAGCAGTCCCCCCGGGACAGGTGAAAAACTGTTTTTT.

The chain links TRBV30 to TRBJ1-1; 10 positions match TRBD1. The CDR3 spans 15 residues. V lost 5 bases, J lost 5 bases, and 11 bases stayed unmatched. Per germline, CDR1 GTSNPN and CDR2 SVGIG (reference sequence). The CDR3 nucleotides are TGTGCCTGGGCGAGTACCGGGACAGGGGCAACTGAAGCTTTCTTT. This encodes CAWASTGTGATEAFF.

The V and J genes are TRBV2 and TRBJ2-2, with 11 bases identical to TRBD2. Germline assignment: CDR1 SNHLY and CDR2 FYNNEI. CDR3 size: 16 residues. Losses at the gene ends were 5 bases for V and 7 bases for J; bases not matched to a gene: 9. The chain's CDR3 is CASSLAGGLLGGELFF. For the CDR3, the DNA is TGTGCCAGCAGTCTAGCGGGAGGCCTACTCGGCGGGGAGCTGTTTTTT. Using reference TRBV2 and TRBJ2-2 for the parts outside the CDR3, the full variable domain is EPEVTQTPSHQVTQMGQEVILRCVPISNHLYFYWYRQILGQKVEFLVSFYNNEISEKSEIFDDQFSVERPDGSNFTLKIRSTKLEDSAMYFCASSLAGGLLGGELFFGEGSRLTVL.

This chain joins TRBV2 and TRBJ2-7, with 11 nucleotides matching TRBD1. V gave up 6 bases and J gave up 6 bases; unmatched junction bases: 4. The CDR3 runs to 13 residues. Germline V lookup: CDR1 SNHLY, CDR2 FYNNEI. CDR3 in amino acids: CASSAGTGGEQYF. The CDR3 region has the DNA TGTGCCAGCAGCGCCGGGACAGGGGGCGAGCAGTACTTC.

The chain recombines TRBV27 with TRBJ2-3, with D possibly being TRBD2 (5 bases). The V gene's germline CDR1 is MNHEY and CDR2 SMNVEV (reference sequence). This CDR3 is 14 amino acids long. The germline V and J ends were trimmed by 5 bases and 0 bases, with 9 bases remaining between them. The CDR3 coding sequence is TGTGCCAGCAGTGCGGGCATTAGCACAGATACGCAGTATTTT. As protein: CASSAGISTDTQYF.

The chain couples TRBV4-1 to TRBJ2-4; TRBD2 agrees at 8 bases. J lost 0 bases, V lost 0 bases, and 10 bases had no gene match. Germline V gene data show CDR1 as MGHRA and CDR2 as YSYEKL. CDR3 length: 19 amino acids. The CDR3 region is CASSQETSGHRLAKNIQYF. CDR3 DNA sequence: TGCGCCAGCAGCCAAGAAACTAGCGGTCATAGGCTAGCCAAAAACATTCAGTACTTC.

The V gene is TRBV27, the J gene TRBJ2-7; maybe TRBD2 (6 bases). This CDR3 comprises 14 residues. Germline lookup yields CDR1 MNHEY and CDR2 SMNVEV (reference sequence). Trimming removed 5 bases at V and 5 bases at J, with 16 bases between. In DNA form, the CDR3 reads TGTGCCAGCAGTCCTACCGGGACTTGGCACGAGCAGTACTTC. It codes for CASSPTGTWHEQYF.

The chain employs TRBV28 and TRBJ1-5; 7 bases line up with TRBD1. The V segment lost 6 bases and the J segment 4 bases; nucleotides outside the gene matches: 6. This CDR3 has 14 residues. Germline loops: CDR1 MDHEN, CDR2 SYDVKM. The CDR3 DNA reads as TGTGCCAGCAGCCAGGGACAGAGTAATCAGCCCCAGCATTTT. This codes for CASSQGQSNQPQHF.

J is TRBJ2-3 and V is TRBV27, with a tentative D call TRBD2 (5 bases). The CDR3 loop spans 15 amino acids. The V and J ends lost 5 bases and 4 bases respectively, with 16 bases between them. The germline CDR1 and CDR2 sequences are MNHEY and SMNVEV (reference sequence). CDR3 amino acids: CASSAPGLGSDTQYF. The DNA of the CDR3 is TGTGCCAGCAGTGCCCCCGGACTCGGGTCAGATACGCAGTATTTT.

This clone has more than one count but fewer than ten. The chain uses TRBV4-2 and TRBJ1-5, with D perhaps matching TRBD1 (6 bases). The germline V gene encodes CDR1 LGHNA and CDR2 YNFKEQ. This CDR3 spans 15 amino acids. V shed 3 bases and J shed 6 bases, with 15 bases lying between them. The CDR3 nucleotides are TGTGCCAGCAGCCAGGGGGCCGAGGTGGGTCAGCCCCAGCATTTT. This encodes CASSQGAEVGQPQHF.

The CDR3 nucleotides are TGCGCCAGCAGCTTGGTGGCAGCGAGCGATGAGCAGTTCTTC. Amino acids: CASSLVAASDEQFF. The V and J genes are TRBV5-1 and TRBJ2-1; D call uncertain. CDR1 is SGHRS, CDR2 YFSETQ, per germline. This CDR3 has 14 amino acids. Between the trimmed V and J ends, which lost 0 bases and 8 bases, there was a span of 12 bases.

This clone occurred a few times. The genes are TRBV28 and TRBJ2-7, with 7 positions matching TRBD2. V lost 5 bases and J lost 1; bases outside the gene matches: 5. Germline-derived CDR1 and CDR2 are MDHEN and SYDVKM. This CDR3 has 14 residues. The CDR3 protein is CASSPREGSYEQYF. The CDR3 nucleotides are TGTGCCAGCAGTCCTAGGGAGGGATCCTACGAGCAGTACTTC.